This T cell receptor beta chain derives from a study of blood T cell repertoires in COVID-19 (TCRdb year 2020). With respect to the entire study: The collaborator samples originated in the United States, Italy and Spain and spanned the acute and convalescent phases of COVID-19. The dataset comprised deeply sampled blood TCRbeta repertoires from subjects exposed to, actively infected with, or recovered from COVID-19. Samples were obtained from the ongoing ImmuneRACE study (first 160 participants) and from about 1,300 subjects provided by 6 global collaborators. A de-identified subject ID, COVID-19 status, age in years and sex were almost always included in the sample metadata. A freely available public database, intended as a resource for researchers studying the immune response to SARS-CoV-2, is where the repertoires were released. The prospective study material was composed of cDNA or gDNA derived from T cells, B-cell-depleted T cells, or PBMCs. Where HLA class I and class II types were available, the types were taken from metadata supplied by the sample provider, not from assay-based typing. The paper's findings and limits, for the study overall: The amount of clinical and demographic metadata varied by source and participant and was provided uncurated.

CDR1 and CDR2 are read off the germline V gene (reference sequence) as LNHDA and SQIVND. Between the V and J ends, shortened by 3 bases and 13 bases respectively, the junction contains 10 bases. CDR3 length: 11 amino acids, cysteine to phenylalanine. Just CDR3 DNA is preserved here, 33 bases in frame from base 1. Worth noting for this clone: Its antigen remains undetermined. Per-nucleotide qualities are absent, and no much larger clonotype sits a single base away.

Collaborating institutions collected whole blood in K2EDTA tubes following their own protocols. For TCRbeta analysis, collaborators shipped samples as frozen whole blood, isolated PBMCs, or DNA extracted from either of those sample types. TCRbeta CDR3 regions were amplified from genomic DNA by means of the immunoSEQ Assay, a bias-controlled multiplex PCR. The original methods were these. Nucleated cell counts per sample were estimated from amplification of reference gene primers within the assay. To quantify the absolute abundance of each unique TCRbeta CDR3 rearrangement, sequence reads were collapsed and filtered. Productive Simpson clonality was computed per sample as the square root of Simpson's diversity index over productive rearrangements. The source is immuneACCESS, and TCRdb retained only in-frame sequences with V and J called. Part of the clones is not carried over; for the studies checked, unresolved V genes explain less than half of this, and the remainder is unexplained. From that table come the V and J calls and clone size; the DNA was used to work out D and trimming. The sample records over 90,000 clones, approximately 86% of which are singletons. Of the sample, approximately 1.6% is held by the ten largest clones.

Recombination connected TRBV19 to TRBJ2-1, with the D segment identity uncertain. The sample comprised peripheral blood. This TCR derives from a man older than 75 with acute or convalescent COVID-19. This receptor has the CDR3 CASSIERYQFF. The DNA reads TGTGCCAGTAGTATCGAGCGTTACCAGTTCTTC.